Detailed here is one T cell receptor beta chain. The record originates from a study of blood T cell repertoires in COVID-19. On the study more broadly: Material from acute and convalescent COVID-19 was sourced from the United States, Italy and Spain. Nucleic acid was either cDNA or gDNA, and it came from T cells, B-cell-depleted T cells, or PBMCs.

Germline CDR1 and CDR2: SGHAT and FQNNGV. The V gene lost 4 bases and the J gene lost 5 bases, with 18 bases spanning the gap. The CDR3 totals 16 residues. As handled by the study authors: Reference gene primer amplification gave nucleated cell count estimates. The assay was immunoSEQ multiplex PCR, and TCRdb's table has in-frame clones only and misses some. D and trimming were read from the DNA, whereas the V and J calls and clone size are those reported in that table. The sample shows 170,000 or so clones, around 82% of them seen only once. The sequence was collected from a man between 18 and 29 years old with active or convalescent COVID-19. The chain is built from TRBV11-2 and TRBJ2-1; tentative D call: TRBD1 (5 bases). The source material was peripheral blood. Here the CDR3 DNA reads TGTGCCAGCAGCTCATATGGGGCGAGTCGAGACAATGAGCAGTTCTTC. Translated, it gives CASSSYGASRDNEQFF.